This is a list of T cell receptor beta chains from one sample in a study of neurological immune-mediated disorders. TCRdb re-called the 5' RACE reads through MiXCR, storing one row per CDR3 protein. The data show 15,000 to 20,000 distinct CDR3 sequences, less than 25% seen once. The sequenced material came from PBMCs. Source of these receptors: a man aged 50 or older in good health. Both conserved end residues are part of each CDR3. D genes are given only for firm matches. A clone size is listed for some rows: how often the clone was seen (once, few, many), or a class if it is expanded.

j_gene: TRBJ2-1; d_gene: TRBD2; abundance: many; v_gene: TRBV5-4; CDR3nt: TGTGCCAGCAGCCCGAGGACTAGCGGGAGGTCGGATGAGCAGTTCTTC; CDR3aa: CASSPRTSGRSDEQFF
j_gene: TRBJ2-7; d_gene: -; abundance: many; v_gene: TRBV28; CDR3nt: TGTGCCAGCAGCTTCGGGTTTTCCAAACCTACCTACGAGCAGTACTTC; CDR3aa: CASSFGFSKPTYEQYF
j_gene: TRBJ2-2; d_gene: -; abundance: medium-sized; v_gene: TRBV6-2/TRBV6-3; CDR3nt: TGTGCCAGCAGTCCAGGATTCCTGAACACCGGGGAGCTGTTTTTT; CDR3aa: CASSPGFLNTGELFF
j_gene: TRBJ2-7; d_gene: TRBD2; abundance: many; v_gene: TRBV7-2; CDR3nt: TGTGCCAGCAGCTTAGGGCGCGGGAGGACTTACGAGCAGTACTTC; CDR3aa: CASSLGRGRTYEQYF
j_gene: TRBJ2-7; d_gene: TRBD2; abundance: medium-sized; v_gene: TRBV18; CDR3nt: TGTGCCAGCTCCCCGGGACTAGCGGGACGGGAGCAGTACTTC; CDR3aa: CASSPGLAGREQYF
j_gene: TRBJ2-2; d_gene: TRBD1; abundance: many; v_gene: TRBV20-1; CDR3nt: TGCAGTGCTATCCTCCGCAGGGGACAGGGTCACACCGGGGAGCTGTTTTTT; CDR3aa: CSAILRRGQGHTGELFF
j_gene: TRBJ1-2; d_gene: -; abundance: -; v_gene: TRBV5-1; CDR3nt: TGCGCCAGCTCCACAGACGCCTATGGCTACACCTTC; CDR3aa: CASSTDAYGYTF
j_gene: TRBJ2-7; d_gene: -; abundance: many; v_gene: TRBV7-9; CDR3nt: TGTGCCAGCAGCCCGGCCGGAGGAGAGCAGTACTTC; CDR3aa: CASSPAGGEQYF
j_gene: TRBJ1-1; d_gene: -; abundance: -; v_gene: TRBV19; CDR3nt: TGTGCCAGTACCATCAGGGACCGGATGAACACTGAAGCTTTCTTT; CDR3aa: CASTIRDRMNTEAFF
j_gene: TRBJ2-6; d_gene: -; abundance: many; v_gene: TRBV7-9; CDR3nt: TGTGCCAGCAGCCCAACCACAGGTCTCGGGGCCAACGTCCTGACTTTC; CDR3aa: CASSPTTGLGANVLTF
j_gene: TRBJ1-5; d_gene: -; abundance: -; v_gene: TRBV10-3; CDR3nt: TGTGCCATCAGCCCAGACGGGGGGCTAGGGAATCAGCCCCAGCATTTT; CDR3aa: CAISPDGGLGNQPQHF
j_gene: TRBJ1-6; d_gene: -; abundance: many; v_gene: TRBV10-2; CDR3nt: TGCGCCAGCAGTGAGGGCACAGGGCGCAATTCACCCCTCCACTTT; CDR3aa: CASSEGTGRNSPLHF
j_gene: TRBJ2-4; d_gene: -; abundance: many; v_gene: TRBV18; CDR3nt: TGTGCCAGCTCACCGGTGGCAGATCAAGCCAAAAACATTCAGTACTTC; CDR3aa: CASSPVADQAKNIQYF
j_gene: TRBJ2-7; d_gene: -; abundance: -; v_gene: TRBV6-6; CDR3nt: TGTGCCAGCAAGAGGGAACTTCTTTTCTACGAGCAGTACTTC; CDR3aa: CASKRELLFYEQYF
j_gene: TRBJ2-3; d_gene: -; abundance: many; v_gene: TRBV7-3; CDR3nt: TGTGCCAGCAGCTTAACGTGGGACTCCTCGGGGGGCACAGATACGCAGTATTTT; CDR3aa: CASSLTWDSSGGTDTQYF
j_gene: TRBJ2-3; d_gene: -; abundance: many; v_gene: TRBV20-1; CDR3nt: TGCAGTTCCCCGGGGGCGCGTGCGGCAGATACGCAGTATTTT; CDR3aa: CSSPGARAADTQYF
j_gene: TRBJ2-7; d_gene: -; abundance: -; v_gene: TRBV5-1; CDR3nt: TGCGCCAGCAGCCCCCCCTCCTACGAGCAGTACTTC; CDR3aa: CASSPPSYEQYF
j_gene: TRBJ2-1; d_gene: -; abundance: many; v_gene: TRBV3-1; CDR3nt: TGTGCCAGCAGCCAACTAAGGAGGACACGCAATGAGCAGTTCTTC; CDR3aa: CASSQLRRTRNEQFF
j_gene: TRBJ1-1; d_gene: -; abundance: many; v_gene: TRBV20-1; CDR3nt: TGCAGTGCTAGTATCGGGACTGAAGCTTTCTTT; CDR3aa: CSASIGTEAFF
j_gene: TRBJ2-7; d_gene: -; abundance: many; v_gene: TRBV4-2; CDR3nt: TGTGCCAGCAGCCCAGGCCAGGTACCCTACGAGCAGTACTTC; CDR3aa: CASSPGQVPYEQYF
j_gene: TRBJ2-5; d_gene: TRBD1; abundance: many; v_gene: TRBV6-6; CDR3nt: TGTGCCAGCACCCGGACAGGGCGACAAGAGACCCAGTACTTC; CDR3aa: CASTRTGRQETQYF
j_gene: TRBJ2-7; d_gene: -; abundance: large; v_gene: TRBV2; CDR3nt: TGTGCCAGCAGTAGGACGGGGTACGAGCAGTACTTC; CDR3aa: CASSRTGYEQYF
j_gene: TRBJ2-2; d_gene: -; abundance: medium-sized; v_gene: TRBV7-2; CDR3nt: TGTGCCAGCAGAGTAACAGGGTTAGGGGAGCTGTTTTTT; CDR3aa: CASRVTGLGELFF
j_gene: TRBJ2-1; d_gene: TRBD1; abundance: many; v_gene: TRBV2; CDR3nt: TGTGCCAGCAGTGAAGAGGGGGCGACTGTCTCCTCCAAACCTTACAATGAGCAGTTCTTC; CDR3aa: CASSEEGATVSSKPYNEQFF
j_gene: TRBJ1-2; d_gene: TRBD1; abundance: many; v_gene: TRBV20-1; CDR3nt: TGCAGTGCTAGAGAAGGTACAGGGGGCTACGGCTACACCTTC; CDR3aa: CSAREGTGGYGYTF
j_gene: TRBJ2-2; d_gene: -; abundance: -; v_gene: TRBV4-1; CDR3nt: TGCGCCAGCAGCCAAGTTAAGACGAACACCGGGGAGCTGTTTTTT; CDR3aa: CASSQVKTNTGELFF
j_gene: TRBJ2-1; d_gene: -; abundance: many; v_gene: TRBV2; CDR3nt: TGTGCCAGCGCCACCGGGACTCATCCGAATGAGCAGTTCTTC; CDR3aa: CASATGTHPNEQFF
j_gene: TRBJ2-7; d_gene: -; abundance: many; v_gene: TRBV20-1; CDR3nt: TGCAGTGTCTCCGGGAAAGATATCCACGAGCAGTACTTC; CDR3aa: CSVSGKDIHEQYF
j_gene: TRBJ2-1; d_gene: -; abundance: many; v_gene: TRBV20-1; CDR3nt: TGCAGTGCTAGAGATGGGCGGGTGCATGTGGATGAGCAGTTCTTC; CDR3aa: CSARDGRVHVDEQFF
j_gene: TRBJ2-1; d_gene: TRBD1; abundance: many; v_gene: TRBV4-3; CDR3nt: TGCGCCAGCAGCCCGACCCCTGGGACAGGGCCATACAATGAGCAGTTCTTC; CDR3aa: CASSPTPGTGPYNEQFF
j_gene: TRBJ2-2; d_gene: TRBD1; abundance: -; v_gene: TRBV7-9; CDR3nt: TGTGCCAGCAGCAAGGACAGGGGATCTGCCGGGGAGCTGTTTTTT; CDR3aa: CASSKDRGSAGELFF
j_gene: TRBJ2-5; d_gene: -; abundance: many; v_gene: TRBV5-1; CDR3nt: TGCGCCAGCAGCGCCCAAGAGACCCAGTACTTC; CDR3aa: CASSAQETQYF
j_gene: TRBJ2-2; d_gene: TRBD2; abundance: many; v_gene: TRBV7-2; CDR3nt: TGTGCCAGCAGCCCCTCAGCGGGAGCAATAACCGGGGAGCTGTTTTTT; CDR3aa: CASSPSAGAITGELFF
j_gene: TRBJ2-5; d_gene: TRBD1; abundance: many; v_gene: TRBV9; CDR3nt: TGTGCCAGCAGCTTCACCGGGACAGTACAAGAGACCCAGTACTTC; CDR3aa: CASSFTGTVQETQYF
j_gene: TRBJ2-1; d_gene: -; abundance: medium-sized; v_gene: TRBV7-2; CDR3nt: TGTGCCAGCAGCTTAGTAGGTGCCCGGTACAATGAGCAGTTCTTC; CDR3aa: CASSLVGARYNEQFF
j_gene: TRBJ2-7; d_gene: -; abundance: -; v_gene: TRBV7-2; CDR3nt: TGTGCCAGCAGCCAGGGACCGGCCAGATCCTCCTACGAGCAGTACTTC; CDR3aa: CASSQGPARSSYEQYF
j_gene: TRBJ1-1; d_gene: -; abundance: -; v_gene: TRBV5-1; CDR3nt: TGCGCCAGCAGCTTGGAGGGCGGGGGGCTGATGAACACTGAAGCTTTCTTT; CDR3aa: CASSLEGGGLMNTEAFF
j_gene: TRBJ2-3; d_gene: -; abundance: many; v_gene: TRBV5-1; CDR3nt: TGCGCCAGCAGCTTGGACAGGCCCACAGATACGCAGTATTTT; CDR3aa: CASSLDRPTDTQYF
j_gene: TRBJ2-3; d_gene: -; abundance: many; v_gene: TRBV4-2; CDR3nt: TGTGCCAGCAGCCAAGAAGGAGGAGCGGGTCAGCTTCGTCGGACAGATACGCAGTATTTT; CDR3aa: CASSQEGGAGQLRRTDTQYF
j_gene: TRBJ2-3; d_gene: -; abundance: many; v_gene: TRBV15; CDR3nt: TGTGCCACCAGCAGGGGGGTAGATACGCAGTATTTT; CDR3aa: CATSRGVDTQYF
j_gene: TRBJ2-1; d_gene: TRBD1; abundance: many; v_gene: TRBV25-1; CDR3nt: TGTGCCAGCAACCGGGGACAGAGTGAGCAGTTCTTC; CDR3aa: CASNRGQSEQFF